This TCR beta chain was sequenced during a study of T cell changes during pregnancy in multiple sclerosis. The germline V gene encodes CDR1 MNHNS and CDR2 SASEGT. There are 13 residues in the CDR3. After removal of 11 bases from V and 5 bases from J, the junction contained 5 bases not matched to a gene. Using immunoSEQ multiplex PCR, the repertoire was profiled, and TCRdb retains in-frame clones only, with some absent. The sample shows some 87,000 clones, 90% to 95% of them seen only once. The sequencing used peripheral blood, collected in the second trimester of pregnancy. V gene TRBV6-1 combines with J gene TRBJ1-6, with 8 bases matching TRBD1. The receptor was isolated from a female donor with multiple sclerosis, enrolled in a pregnancy study. Here the CDR3 reads CAAVTGDNSPLHF. CDR3 nucleotide sequence: TGTGCCGCGGTGACAGGGGATAATTCACCCCTCCACTTT.